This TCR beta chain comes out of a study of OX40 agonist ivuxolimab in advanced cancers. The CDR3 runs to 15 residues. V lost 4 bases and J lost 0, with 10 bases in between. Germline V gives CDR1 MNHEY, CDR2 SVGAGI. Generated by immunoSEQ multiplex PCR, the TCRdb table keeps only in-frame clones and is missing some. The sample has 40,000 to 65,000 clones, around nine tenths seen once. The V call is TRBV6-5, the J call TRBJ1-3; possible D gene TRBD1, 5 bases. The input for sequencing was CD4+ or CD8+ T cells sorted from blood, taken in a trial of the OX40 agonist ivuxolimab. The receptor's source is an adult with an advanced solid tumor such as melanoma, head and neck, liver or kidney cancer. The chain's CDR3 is CASSFRGSSGNTIYF. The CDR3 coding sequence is TGTGCCAGCAGTTTCCGGGGCAGCTCTGGAAACACCATATATTTT.